Listed below are T cell receptor beta chains from one sample, sequenced in a study of blood T cell repertoires in COVID-19. Assay used: immunoSEQ multiplex PCR; TCRdb lists only in-frame clones, some missing. The repertoire includes 150,000 to 200,000 clones, 80% to 85% of them detected once, and about 2.7% sits in the top ten. Sequenced material: peripheral blood. The receptors derive from a human donor with acute or convalescent COVID-19. The donor label of this sample is uncertain. Each CDR3 is given with its conserved first and last residue. A D gene is named only where the DNA matches it firmly. A clone size is listed for some rows: how often the clone was seen (once, few, many), or a class if it is expanded.

cdr3_nt	cdr3_aa	cdr3_length	clone_size	d_call	v_call	j_call
TGTGCCAGCAGTTTAGGTGGGGGGGGTGTCTATGGCTACACCTTC	CASSLGGGGVYGYTF	15	NA	NA	TRBV27	TRBJ1-2
TGTGCCAGTACCCCCCAGGGCCTGGGGACTGAAGCTTTCTTT	CASTPQGLGTEAFF	14	NA	NA	TRBV19	TRBJ1-1
TGTGCCAGCAGTGGGGTCGGGGGAAGGGGTGGAAACACCATATATTTT	CASSGVGGRGGNTIYF	16	few	NA	TRBV2	TRBJ1-3
TGCGCCAGCAGCCCCCGGGGGGGGAACTACGAGCAGTACTTC	CASSPRGGNYEQYF	14	NA	TRBD2	TRBV5-1	TRBJ2-7
TGTGCCAGCAGTGGAGGGCAGGGGGCAGGGTATGGCTACACCTTC	CASSGGQGAGYGYTF	15	few	TRBD1	TRBV2	TRBJ1-2
TGTGCCAGCAGCTTAACGGGGGCCTACGAGCAGTACTTC	CASSLTGAYEQYF	13	NA	NA	TRBV5-4	TRBJ2-7
TGTGCCAGCAGGGAACAGGGCCTTAATGAAAAACTGTTTTTT	CASREQGLNEKLFF	14	NA	NA	TRBV2	TRBJ1-4
TGTGCCAGCAGCCCGCAGACAGGGGGGCAAGAGACCCAGTACTTC	CASSPQTGGQETQYF	15	NA	TRBD1	TRBV3-1/TRBV3-2	TRBJ2-5
TGCGCCAGCAGCTTCCTACAGGCCGCTAGCACAGATACGCAGTATTTT	CASSFLQAASTDTQYF	16	NA	NA	TRBV5-1	TRBJ2-3
TGCAGCGTTGAAGAACAAGGCCGGGGACAGAGAAATGAGCAGTTCTTC	CSVEEQGRGQRNEQFF	16	NA	TRBD1	TRBV29-1	TRBJ2-1
TGTGCCAGCAGCTTACGTGGGCGCGGGGACACTGAAGCTTTCTTT	CASSLRGRGDTEAFF	15	NA	NA	TRBV7-2	TRBJ1-1
TGTGCCAGCAGCCTGGGACTAGCGGGTGAGCAGTTCTTC	CASSLGLAGEQFF	13	NA	TRBD2	TRBV3-1/TRBV3-2	TRBJ2-1
TGTGCCAGCAGCCCGTACCGCGTGCGGGGGGAGCAGTACTTC	CASSPYRVRGEQYF	14	NA	TRBD2	TRBV5-4	TRBJ2-7
TGTGCCAGCAGCCGCCAGACAGCCTCCCAAGCTAATGAAAAACTGTTTTTT	CASSRQTASQANEKLFF	17	once	NA	TRBV7-9	TRBJ1-4
TGTGCCAGCAGCCGCGGACAGCTCCAAGAGACCCAGTACTTC	CASSRGQLQETQYF	14	NA	NA	TRBV5-4	TRBJ2-5
TGCGCCAGCAGACTAGACATCGACAATGAGCAGTTCTTC	CASRLDIDNEQFF	13	NA	NA	TRBV5-1	TRBJ2-1
TGTGCCAGTAGTATGACTAGCGGGGCCGCCTACAATGAGCAGTTCTTC	CASSMTSGAAYNEQFF	16	few	TRBD2	TRBV19	TRBJ2-1
TGTGCCAGCAGCCAAACGACAGGGGGCTTTAATGAAAAACTGTTTTTT	CASSQTTGGFNEKLFF	16	NA	TRBD1	TRBV14	TRBJ1-4
TGCGCCAGCAGCTTGGGGCTAGCGGGAGTTGGTGATGAGCAGTTCTTC	CASSLGLAGVGDEQFF	16	NA	TRBD2	TRBV5-1	TRBJ2-1
TGTGCCAGCAGCATGGGACAGGGGACGGAGACCCAGTACTTC	CASSMGQGTETQYF	14	NA	TRBD1	TRBV5-4	TRBJ2-5
TGTGCCAGCAGTGAAAATCGACAGGGGGCTTCACCCCTCCACTTT	CASSENRQGASPLHF	15	NA	TRBD1	TRBV2	TRBJ1-6
TGTGCCAGCAGCGCGAACAGCTATGGCTACACCTTC	CASSANSYGYTF	12	NA	NA	TRBV12-3/TRBV12-4	TRBJ1-2
TGTGCCAGCAGCTTACAGTCTCGACACACAGATACGCAGTATTTT	CASSLQSRHTDTQYF	15	NA	NA	TRBV7-2	TRBJ2-3
TGTGCCAGCAGTGAAGCCAGGGGGCTGCATGAAAAACTGTTTTTT	CASSEARGLHEKLFF	15	NA	TRBD1	TRBV25-1	TRBJ1-4
TGTGCCAGCAGATCCGGACAGGGGGCGCGGATGAACACTGAAGCTTTCTTT	CASRSGQGARMNTEAFF	17	few	TRBD1	TRBV2	TRBJ1-1
TGTGCCAGTAGTAATTGGGACAGCACCTCTAACTATGGCTACACCTTC	CASSNWDSTSNYGYTF	16	few	TRBD1	TRBV19	TRBJ1-2
TGTGCCAGCAGTCGACAGGGGACGGCTTTCTTT	CASSRQGTAFF	11	NA	TRBD1	TRBV6-5	TRBJ1-1
TGCGCCAGCAGCTCAGATCCCGGGAGCACAGATACGCAGTATTTT	CASSSDPGSTDTQYF	15	NA	NA	TRBV5-1	TRBJ2-3
TGTGCCAGCACTCGACAGGGGGCTTATAATTCACCCCTCCACTTT	CASTRQGAYNSPLHF	15	NA	TRBD1	TRBV2	TRBJ1-6
TGTGCCAACCATAAGAGGGCAGGTGAGCTTACTGAGACCCAGTACTTC	CANHKRAGELTETQYF	16	NA	NA	TRBV3-1/TRBV3-2	TRBJ2-5
TGTGCCAGCAGTTTGGAAGGGGTTAGCAATCAGCCCCAGCATTTT	CASSLEGVSNQPQHF	15	NA	NA	TRBV28	TRBJ1-5
TGTGCCAGCAGCCAAGATTTAAGCGGGGGGGTTTACACCGGGGAGCTGTTTTTT	CASSQDLSGGVYTGELFF	18	NA	TRBD2	TRBV3-1/TRBV3-2	TRBJ2-2
TGTGCCAGCAGTACTTTAACAGATATTTTTGGCTACACCTTC	CASSTLTDIFGYTF	14	NA	NA	TRBV28	TRBJ1-2
TGTGCCAGCAGCTTAAAACAGGGGAATTCACCCCTCCACTTT	CASSLKQGNSPLHF	14	NA	TRBD1	TRBV7-3	TRBJ1-6
TGTGCCAGCAGCCGCGGACAGGGCAATGAGCAGTTCTTC	CASSRGQGNEQFF	13	once	TRBD1	TRBV12-3/TRBV12-4	TRBJ2-1
TGTGCCAGCAGTCCGGACAGACGCAATGAGCAGTTCTTC	CASSPDRRNEQFF	13	NA	NA	TRBV6-5	TRBJ2-1
TGTGCCAGTAGACAGGGGGCGGCTACTCCCCTCCACTTT	CASRQGAATPLHF	13	NA	TRBD1	TRBV19	TRBJ1-6
TGTGCCAGCAGCCCACAGGCTTATAGCAATCAGCCCCAGCATTTT	CASSPQAYSNQPQHF	15	NA	NA	TRBV3-1/TRBV3-2	TRBJ1-5
TGTGCCAGCACGACTAGCGGGACGTTTTACGAGCAGTACTTC	CASTTSGTFYEQYF	14	NA	TRBD2	TRBV6-5	TRBJ2-7
TGTGCCAGCAGCTTAGCGGGGGGAAATACGCAGTATTTT	CASSLAGGNTQYF	13	NA	TRBD2	TRBV11-3	TRBJ2-3
TGTGCCAGCAGCTTTGAAGCTCAATTCCACGAGCAGTACTTC	CASSFEAQFHEQYF	14	once	NA	TRBV12-1	TRBJ2-7
TGTGCCAGCAGTGCCGGACAAGGAAACACCATATATTTT	CASSAGQGNTIYF	13	NA	NA	TRBV6-2/TRBV6-3	TRBJ1-3
TGTGCCAGCTCGGGGGGACAGGGGGGCTCCTACGAGCAGTACTTC	CASSGGQGGSYEQYF	15	NA	TRBD1	TRBV18	TRBJ2-7
TGTGCCAGCAGCCAAGACGCTGGGGGCCCCTGGGCCTACGAGCAGTACTTC	CASSQDAGGPWAYEQYF	17	NA	NA	TRBV4-2	TRBJ2-7
TGCGCCAGCAGTGAGACAGCCTCAGCCAAAAACATTCAGTACTTC	CASSETASAKNIQYF	15	NA	NA	TRBV10-2	TRBJ2-4
TGTGCCAGCAGCTTAGGGACTAGCTGGAACACCGGGGAGCTGTTTTTT	CASSLGTSWNTGELFF	16	NA	TRBD2	TRBV11-2	TRBJ2-2
TGTGCCAGCAGCCCAGGGGGCCTCTCCAATCAGCCCCAGCATTTT	CASSPGGLSNQPQHF	15	NA	TRBD1	TRBV7-9	TRBJ1-5
TGTGCCAGCTCACCAACTAACTACGAGCAGTACTTC	CASSPTNYEQYF	12	NA	NA	TRBV18	TRBJ2-7
TGTGCCAGCAGCCAAAAACAGATTAATGAAGCTTTCTTT	CASSQKQINEAFF	13	NA	NA	TRBV11-2	TRBJ1-1
TGCGCCAGCAGCCCATATCTGACATCCTACGAGCAGTACTTC	CASSPYLTSYEQYF	14	NA	NA	TRBV5-1	TRBJ2-7
TGTGCCAGTGCAGACCGAGGCAGGGGGTTTGACAATCAGCCCCAGCATTTT	CASADRGRGFDNQPQHF	17	once	TRBD1	TRBV19	TRBJ1-5
TGTGCCAGCAGCGCTACAGGGGATCAGTATGGCTACACCTTC	CASSATGDQYGYTF	14	NA	TRBD1	TRBV7-3	TRBJ1-2
TGCGCCAGCAGCTTGGGGGGAGACTATGGCTACACCTTC	CASSLGGDYGYTF	13	NA	NA	TRBV5-1	TRBJ1-2
TGTGCCAGCAGTTCGACAGGCCTCTCTGGGGCCAACGTCCTGACTTTC	CASSSTGLSGANVLTF	16	NA	NA	TRBV6-5	TRBJ2-6
TGCGCCAGCAGCTTGTTGGGGGCGTCTACTGGGGCCAACGTCCTGACTTTC	CASSLLGASTGANVLTF	17	NA	NA	TRBV5-1	TRBJ2-6